This TCR beta chain comes out of a study of shared T cell receptors in the human thymus. This CDR3 is 14 amino acids long. With 4 bases removed from V and 0 bases from J, the gap between germline ends came to 6 bases. Germline assignment: CDR1 LGHNA and CDR2 YNFKEQ. The assay was immunoSEQ multiplex PCR, and TCRdb's table has in-frame clones only and misses some. Among over 450,000 clones, roughly 74% were seen once, and the ten largest hold about 0.013%. The data also belong to a second study, concerning human thymus T cells. That source reports: Seemingly biased V and J gene usage marked thymic and blood repertoires.

Input material: thymocytes. This TCR was sampled from a boy under three years old with a congenital heart defect. The V and J genes are TRBV4-2 and TRBJ1-4, with D perhaps TRBD1 (6 bases). CDR3 bases: TGTGCCAGCAGCCGACAGGCAACTAATGAAAAACTGTTTTTT. It translates to CASSRQATNEKLFF.